This T cell receptor (beta chain) comes out of a study of technical replicates of blood from a few donors. The method was immunoSEQ multiplex PCR; TCRdb's version includes in-frame clones alone and lacks a portion of them. The table has around 80,000 clones, 94% seen once. CDR1 is GTSNPN, CDR2 SVGIG, per germline (reference sequence). The CDR3 has 18 amino acids. The J segment lost 3 bases and the V segment lost 0 bases, leaving 6 bases of the junction unmatched. This rearrangement joins TRBV30 to TRBJ2-3, with 16 bases fitting TRBD2. The TCR was taken from a human donor in good health. Input material: T cells isolated from PBMCs. CDR3 sequence: CAWSVTGLAGGPTDTQYF. CDR3 DNA: TGTGCCTGGAGTGTAACGGGACTAGCGGGAGGGCCTACAGATACGCAGTATTTT.